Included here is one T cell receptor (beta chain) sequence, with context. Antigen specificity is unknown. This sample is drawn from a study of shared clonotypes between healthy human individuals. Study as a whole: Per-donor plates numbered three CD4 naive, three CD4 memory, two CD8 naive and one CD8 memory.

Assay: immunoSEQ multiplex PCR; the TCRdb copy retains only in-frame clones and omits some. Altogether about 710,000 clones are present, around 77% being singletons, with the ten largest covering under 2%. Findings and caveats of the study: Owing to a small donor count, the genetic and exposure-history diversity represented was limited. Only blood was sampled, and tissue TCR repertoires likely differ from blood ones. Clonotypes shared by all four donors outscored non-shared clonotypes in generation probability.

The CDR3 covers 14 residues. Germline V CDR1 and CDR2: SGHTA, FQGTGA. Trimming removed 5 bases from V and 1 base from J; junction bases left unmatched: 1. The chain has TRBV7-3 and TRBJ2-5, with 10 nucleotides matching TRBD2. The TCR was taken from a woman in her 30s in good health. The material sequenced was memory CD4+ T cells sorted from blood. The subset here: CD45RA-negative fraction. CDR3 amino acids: CASSRTSGQETQYF. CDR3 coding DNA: TGTGCCAGCAGCCGGACTAGCGGCCAAGAGACCCAGTACTTC. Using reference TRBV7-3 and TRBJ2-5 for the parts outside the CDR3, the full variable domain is GAGVSQTPSNKVTEKGKYVELRCDPISGHTALYWYRQSLGQGPEFLIYFQGTGAADDSGLPNDRFFAVRPEGSVSTLKIQRTERGDSAVYLCASSRTSGQETQYFGPGTRLLVL.